These 23 T cell receptor beta chains originate from one sample sequenced in a study of cytomegalovirus exposure and HLA in healthy donors. Profiling relied on immunoSEQ multiplex PCR, and the TCRdb table lists in-frame clones only, not all of them. Here the sample spans 200,000 to 300,000 clones, roughly 86% being singletons. The sample taken for sequencing was PBMCs. These receptors all come from a woman aged 30 to 39 in good health and CMV-seropositive.

The chain uses TRBV7-9 and TRBJ1-4; D gene uncertain. The germline gives CDR1 SEHNR, CDR2 FQNEAQ (reference sequence). This CDR3 is 13 amino acids long. V lost 8 bases and J lost 0, with 7 bases in between. For the CDR3, the DNA is TGTGCCAGCGCGAGGGCAACTAATGAAAAACTGTTTTTT. Amino acids: CASARATNEKLFF.

The chain uses TRBV12-5 and TRBJ2-3, with D tentatively TRBD2 (5 bases). The CDR3 covers 13 residues. Germline-derived CDR1 and CDR2 are LGHNT and FRNRAP. Deletions cut 7 bases from V and 3 bases from J, with 11 bases between. The chain's CDR3 is CASALPGTDTQYF. The CDR3 DNA reads as TGTGCTAGTGCCCTCCCGGGGACAGATACGCAGTATTTT.

The chain recombines TRBV11-2 with TRBJ2-3, with D possibly matching TRBD1 (5 bases). The CDR3 sequence is 15 residues long. The germline CDR1 and CDR2 sequences are SGHAT and FQNNGV. The germline V and J ends were trimmed by 3 bases and 0 bases, with 10 bases remaining between them. DNA of the CDR3: TGTGCCAGCAGCTTCAGGGCAGCAAGCACAGATACGCAGTATTTT. Amino acids: CASSFRAASTDTQYF. The full variable domain, rest sourced from reference TRBV11-2 and TRBJ2-3, is EAGVAQSPRYKIIEKRQSVAFWCNPISGHATLYWYQQILGQGPKLLIQFQNNGVVDDSQLPKDRFSAERLKGVDSTLKIQPAKLEDSAVYLCASSFRAASTDTQYFGPGTRLTVL.

The chain has TRBV15 and TRBJ2-5, with 8 nucleotides matching TRBD1. Trimming removed 4 bases from V and 3 bases from J; junction bases left unmatched: 7. The CDR3 sequence is 15 residues long. Looked up from germline, CDR1 is LNHNV and CDR2 is YYDKDF (reference sequence). CDR3 in amino acids: CATSTTGTGKETQYF. CDR3 bases: TGTGCCACCAGCACTACCGGGACAGGCAAAGAGACCCAGTACTTC.

The V call is TRBV28, the J call TRBJ2-1; D is perhaps TRBD2 (5 bases). The V end lost 5 bases, the J end lost 2 bases, and 7 bases lay between the germline ends. Germline CDR1 MDHEN, CDR2 SYDVKM. The CDR3 consists of 13 residues. CDR3 residues: CASSSGTYNEQFF. CDR3 DNA: TGTGCCAGCAGTAGCGGCACCTACAATGAGCAGTTCTTC.

The chain couples TRBV5-1 to TRBJ2-2; 9 nucleotides agree with TRBD1. With V trimmed by 3 bases and J by 0 bases, 3 bases remained unmatched. CDR3 length: 16 amino acids. The germline V gene encodes CDR1 SGHRS and CDR2 YFSETQ. The CDR3 sequence is CASSSWTGANTGELFF. Here the CDR3 DNA reads TGCGCCAGCAGCTCGTGGACAGGGGCGAACACCGGGGAGCTGTTTTTT.

V and J are TRBV2 and TRBJ1-3; 9 bases map to TRBD1. Germline CDR1 is SNHLY and CDR2 is FYNNEI. The J segment lost 7 bases and the V segment lost 3 bases, leaving 10 bases of the junction unmatched. The CDR3 runs to 16 residues. The CDR3 spells CASSEDRGALWNTIYF. The CDR3 coding sequence is TGTGCCAGCAGTGAGGACAGGGGCGCCCTTTGGAACACCATATATTTT.

The chain combines TRBV11-1 with TRBJ2-1; 10 bases agree with TRBD2. The junction had 9 bases not matched to a gene; V was cut back by 3 bases and J by 7 bases. Per germline, CDR1 SGHAT and CDR2 FQDESV (reference sequence). The CDR3 is 16 residues long. CDR3 region: CASSFLGLAGVNEQFF. CDR3 sequence (DNA): TGTGCCAGCAGCTTTCTAGGGCTAGCGGGAGTGAATGAGCAGTTCTTC. Full variable domain (missing parts from reference TRBV11-1 and TRBJ2-1): EAEVAQSPRYKITEKSQAVAFWCDPISGHATLYWYRQILGQGPELLVQFQDESVVDDSQLPKDRFSAERLKGVDSTLKIQPAELGDSAMYLCASSFLGLAGVNEQFFGPGTRLTVL.

J is TRBJ1-2 and V is TRBV5-1; 7 bases line up with TRBD1. The CDR3 is made up of 13 amino acids. With 4 bases clipped from V and 5 bases from J, the junction kept 5 bases outside the gene matches. Per the germline V gene, CDR1 is SGHRS and CDR2 is YFSETQ. The CDR3 bases are TGCGCCAGCAGCGAGACAGGGTCTTATGGCTACACCTTC. Its translation is CASSETGSYGYTF.

The chain uses TRBV5-1 and TRBJ1-4; D is possibly TRBD1 (6 bases). Between the trimmed V and J ends, which lost 2 bases and 3 bases, there was a span of 14 bases. The CDR3 contains 16 residues. Germline CDR1 and CDR2: SGHRS and YFSETQ. The CDR3 sequence: CASSLNTGSANEKLFF. CDR3 bases: TGCGCCAGCAGCTTAAATACAGGGTCCGCTAATGAAAAACTGTTTTTT.

The chain is built from TRBV5-6 and TRBJ1-3; D is ambiguous. Germline V gene data show CDR1 as SGHDT and CDR2 as YYEEEE. This CDR3 has 18 residues. Trimming shortened V by 4 bases and J by 0 bases, and 20 bases separated the two germline ends. The CDR3 reads CASSLLRGVLHSGNTIYF. CDR3 DNA sequence: TGTGCCAGCAGCCTACTTCGAGGAGTTCTTCACTCTGGAAACACCATATATTTT. The whole variable domain, filled in from reference TRBV5-6 and TRBJ1-3, reads DAGVTQSPTHLIKTRGQQVTLRCSPKSGHDTVSWYQQALGQGPQFIFQYYEEEERQRGNFPDRFSGHQFPNYSSELNVNALLLGDSALYLCASSLLRGVLHSGNTIYFGEGSWLTVV.

The chain recombines TRBV5-1 with TRBJ2-2; 10 positions agree with TRBD1. Germline V lookup: CDR1 SGHRS, CDR2 YFSETQ. Losses at the gene ends were 0 bases for V and 1 base for J; bases not matched to a gene: 0. The CDR3 sequence is 16 residues long. The CDR3 region has the DNA TGCGCCAGCAGCTTGGGGACAGGGGGGAACACCGGGGAGCTGTTTTTT. Translating gives CASSLGTGGNTGELFF.

The J gene is TRBJ1-1, the V gene TRBV11-2; D call uncertain. CDR3 length equals 15 residues. The ends were cut back, 4 bases at V and 9 bases at J, with 21 bases in the middle. Germline assignment: CDR1 SGHAT and CDR2 FQNNGV. DNA for the CDR3: TGTGCCAGCAGCTCGCCCCTCGGGGTGGAGGGTAAAGCTTTCTTT. Protein sequence: CASSSPLGVEGKAFF.

The chain employs TRBV10-3 and TRBJ2-3; 11 positions agree with TRBD2. This CDR3 comprises 14 residues. Looked up from germline, CDR1 is ENHRY and CDR2 is SYGVKD. Losses at the gene ends were 4 bases for V and 8 bases for J; bases not matched to a gene: 5. CDR3 nucleotides: TGTGCCATCAGTGGCGGGCTAGCGGGAGGTACGCAGTATTTT. This encodes CAISGGLAGGTQYF.

The chain uses TRBV5-1 and TRBJ2-7, with 16 bases lining up with TRBD2. The CDR3 sequence is 16 residues long. The junction had 4 bases not matched to a gene; V was cut back by 5 bases and J by 2 bases. CDR1 and CDR2 (germline): SGHRS, YFSETQ. The CDR3 DNA follows: TGCGCCAGCAGTGAGGGACTAGCGGGAGGGCCCTACGAGCAGTACTTC. It is translated as CASSEGLAGGPYEQYF.

The J gene is TRBJ2-7, the V gene TRBV28; D may be TRBD1 (5 bases). The germline gives CDR1 MDHEN, CDR2 SYDVKM. Trimming cost V 5 bases and J 4 bases, with 12 bases left between them. The CDR3 has 13 amino acids. In DNA, the CDR3 is TGTGCCAGCAGTCTGGGGCCTGGATACGAGCAGTACTTC. Protein product: CASSLGPGYEQYF.

V is TRBV10-3 and J is TRBJ2-2, with 10 bases identical to TRBD2. The V gene's germline CDR1 is ENHRY and CDR2 SYGVKD. After removal of 6 bases from V and 6 bases from J, the junction contained 13 bases not matched to a gene. There are 17 residues in the CDR3. Written as DNA, the CDR3 is TGTGCCATCAGCGACCGAGAAACTAGCGGGATATCCGGGGAGCTGTTTTTT. As protein: CAISDRETSGISGELFF.

This chain uses TRBV27 with TRBJ1-4; 7 nucleotides match TRBD1. The germline gives CDR1 MNHEY, CDR2 SMNVEV (reference sequence). The V segment lost 5 bases and the J segment 7 bases; nucleotides outside the gene matches: 7. This CDR3 spans 14 amino acids. CDR3 sequence: CASSGQGGSEKLFF. CDR3 DNA: TGTGCCAGCAGTGGGCAGGGGGGAAGTGAAAAACTGTTTTTT. Full variable domain (outside the CDR3, taken from reference TRBV27 and TRBJ1-4): EAQVTQNPRYLITVTGKKLTVTCSQNMNHEYMSWYRQDPGLGLRQIYYSMNVEVTDKGDVPEGYKVSRKEKRNFPLILESPSPNQTSLYFCASSGQGGSEKLFFGSGTQLSVL.

The rearrangement uses TRBV19 and TRBJ2-5, with TRBD1 matching over 8 bases. This CDR3 has 14 amino acids. With V trimmed by 5 bases and J by 6 bases, 8 bases remained unmatched. Per germline, CDR1 LNHDA and CDR2 SQIVND (reference sequence). The CDR3 DNA is TGTGCCAGTAGTCCCCCAGGGGGCAAGAAGACCCAGTACTTC. The encoded protein is CASSPPGGKKTQYF. The variable domain in full, completed from reference TRBV19 and TRBJ2-5, reads DGGITQSPKYLFRKEGQNVTLSCEQNLNHDAMYWYRQDPGQGLRLIYYSQIVNDFQKGDIAEGYSVSREKKESFPLTVTSAQKNPTAFYLCASSPPGGKKTQYFGPGTRLLVL.

This chain connects TRBV7-3 to TRBJ2-5; 11 bases line up with TRBD1. V lost 0 bases and J lost 4; bases outside the gene matches: 4. The CDR3 runs 16 residues. Per germline, CDR1 SGHTA and CDR2 FQGTGA. The CDR3 nucleotides read TGTGCCAGCAGCTTAACGGGACAGGGGGGAGGAGAGACCCAGTACTTC. Its translation: CASSLTGQGGGETQYF.

The chain is built from TRBV7-2 and TRBJ2-1; a weak D match, TRBD1 (5 bases). The CDR3 sequence is 13 residues long. Germline CDR1 SGHTA, CDR2 FQGNSA. V lost 5 bases, J lost 3 bases, and 8 bases lay in between. CDR3 loop: CASSPDSYNEQFF. DNA of the CDR3: TGTGCCAGCAGCCCCGACAGCTACAATGAGCAGTTCTTC.

V and J are TRBV10-2 and TRBJ2-1; 9 bases map to TRBD2. Trimming took 0 bases from V and 0 from J; bases not matched to a gene: 3. This CDR3 region has 17 residues. Germline V gene sequence: CDR1 WSHSY, CDR2 SAAADI. DNA of the CDR3: TGCGCCAGCAGTGAGTCCCTAGCGGGGCCCTCCTACAATGAGCAGTTCTTC. The encoded protein is CASSESLAGPSYNEQFF.

This chain connects TRBV2 to TRBJ2-2, with no clear D. V lost 7 bases and J lost 1, with 16 bases in between. This CDR3 spans 16 amino acids. In germline, CDR1 is SNHLY, CDR2 FYNNEI. In DNA form, the CDR3 reads TGTGCCAGCACAGTATCAGCGCTAAGGAACACCGGGGAGCTGTTTTTT. Amino acids: CASTVSALRNTGELFF.